This section outlines one T cell receptor (beta chain) sequence together with its context. What it recognizes is unknown. Trimming pared 3 bases from V and 0 bases from J, leaving 11 bases between. The CDR3 covers 15 residues. Germline V gene data show CDR1 as KGHSH and CDR2 as LQKENI. The data belong to a study of OX40 agonist ivuxolimab in advanced cancers. For the study at large: Mean age around 60 years, range about 20 to 85; 82.7% male. Past anti-PD-1, anti-PD-L1 or anti-CTLA-4 therapy was accepted, and 40% had received some. Three patients had partial responses: one hepatocellular carcinoma, two cutaneous melanoma. Findings and caveats of the study: Blood T cells, both CD4+ and CD8+, expanded clonally by week 6 at 0.1 to 3.0 mg/kg.

Here immunoSEQ multiplex PCR was the method, and the copy in TCRdb shows in-frame clones only, minus some. The repertoire consists of 30,000 to 45,000 clones, with roughly 77% occurring once and the leading ten covering 22%. Sequenced material: CD4+ or CD8+ T cells sorted from blood, taken in a trial of the OX40 agonist ivuxolimab. The chain combines TRBV18 with TRBJ1-2; no definite D call. The receptor's source is an adult with an advanced solid tumor such as melanoma, head and neck, liver or kidney cancer. Written as DNA, the CDR3 is TGTGCCAGCTCACCTTCGACGGCTACTAACTATGGCTACACCTTC. It codes for CASSPSTATNYGYTF.